The 24 T cell receptor beta chains given below trace back to one sample, sequenced in a study of blood T cell repertoires in COVID-19. TCRdb's table, derived via immunoSEQ multiplex PCR, lists solely in-frame clones and lacks some. The table lists 180,000 or so clones, approximately 90% of them singletons. The sample comprised peripheral blood. Receptors originate from a man between 18 and 35 years old with acute or convalescent COVID-19.

The J gene is TRBJ1-1, the V gene TRBV5-1; D perhaps matches TRBD1 (5 bases). The CDR3 contains 14 residues. Trimming removed 4 bases at V and 3 bases at J, with 13 bases between. Germline V lookup: CDR1 SGHRS, CDR2 YFSETQ. The DNA for the CDR3 is TGCGCCAGCAGCCAACCTGGGGGGGACACTGAAGCTTTCTTT. It codes for CASSQPGGDTEAFF.

Concerning this clone: Within the sample, other DNA sequences also encode this same CDR3. The chain links TRBV3-1 (or the pseudogene TRBV3-2) to TRBJ1-1; TRBD1 might be the D (6 bases). V lost 5 bases to trimming and J lost 1 base, with 8 bases between them. This CDR3 has 13 residues. CDR1 and CDR2 (germline): LGHDT, YNNKEL (reference sequence). The CDR3 DNA is TGTGCCAGCAGCTCGACAGGGAACACTGAAGCTTTCTTT. Amino acids: CASSSTGNTEAFF.

This clone was seen only once. The chain recombines TRBV18 with TRBJ1-1; 8 nucleotides align to TRBD1. V shed 4 bases, J shed 6 bases, and the junction held 4 bases outside the gene matches. Germline CDR1 reads KGHSH; CDR2 reads LQKENI. The CDR3 consists of 13 residues. The CDR3 here is CASSQGTGAEAFF. Written as DNA, the CDR3 is TGTGCCAGCTCACAGGGGACAGGAGCTGAAGCTTTCTTT. The full variable domain, rest sourced from reference TRBV18 and TRBJ1-1, is NAGVMQNPRHLVRRRGQEARLRCSPMKGHSHVYWYRQLPEEGLKFMVYLQKENIIDESGMPKERFSAEFPKEGPSILRIQQVVRGDSAAYFCASSQGTGAEAFFGQGTRLTVV.

The chain has TRBV19 and TRBJ2-2, with a weak D call TRBD2 (5 bases). Trimming cost V 5 bases and J 2 bases, with 24 bases left between them. CDR3 length: 19 amino acids. Germline V gene data show CDR1 as LNHDA and CDR2 as SQIVND (reference sequence). CDR3 amino acids: CASSSPHPGSGRNTGELFF. Written as DNA, the CDR3 is TGTGCCAGTAGTTCCCCGCACCCGGGGAGTGGAAGAAACACCGGGGAGCTGTTTTTT.

The chain recombines TRBV19 with TRBJ2-1; 14 bases agree with TRBD2. CDR3 length: 16 amino acids. The V segment lost 7 bases and the J segment 4 bases; nucleotides outside the gene matches: 6. Germline lookup yields CDR1 LNHDA and CDR2 SQIVND (reference sequence). Here the CDR3 reads CASTRTSGGSYNEQFF. As DNA, the CDR3 is TGTGCCAGTACCAGGACTAGCGGGGGGTCGTACAATGAGCAGTTCTTC. The full variable domain, in which reference TRBV19 and TRBJ2-1 provide the parts outside the CDR3, is DGGITQSPKYLFRKEGQNVTLSCEQNLNHDAMYWYRQDPGQGLRLIYYSQIVNDFQKGDIAEGYSVSREKKESFPLTVTSAQKNPTAFYLCASTRTSGGSYNEQFFGPGTRLTVL.

The chain uses TRBV5-1 and TRBJ1-5; TRBD1 agrees at 10 bases. V lost 0 bases to trimming and J lost 5 bases; unmatched junction nucleotides: 2. Germline values: CDR1 SGHRS, CDR2 YFSETQ. The CDR3 consists of 15 residues. The CDR3 loop is CASSLEGQGYQPQHF. In nucleotides, the CDR3 is TGCGCCAGCAGCTTGGAGGGACAGGGGTATCAGCCCCAGCATTTT.

The genes are TRBV30 and TRBJ1-5; TRBD1 matches 7 bases. V dropped 4 bases and J dropped 3; count of bases not matched to a gene: 6. CDR1 and CDR2 (germline): GTSNPN, SVGIG (reference sequence). There are 14 residues in the CDR3. The CDR3 DNA reads TGTGCCTGGAAGGGCAGGGGGGCCAATCAGCCCCAGCATTTT. Protein: CAWKGRGANQPQHF.

The CDR3: CASSPSTGELFF. CDR3 nucleotide sequence: TGTGCCAGCAGTCCCTCCACCGGGGAGCTGTTTTTT. The chain joins TRBV12-3 or TRBV12-4 to TRBJ2-2; unclear D gene. Between the trimmed V and J ends, which lost 5 bases and 4 bases, there was a span of 5 bases. The CDR3 is 12 amino acids.

The genes are TRBV9 and TRBJ1-1; 12 positions match TRBD1. Germline values: CDR1 SGDLS, CDR2 YYNGEE. Trimming cost V 4 bases and J 10 bases; bases outside gene matches: 11. This CDR3 has 15 amino acids. CDR3 nucleotides: TGTGCCAGCAGCCCGCGTCCCGGGACAGGGGGCCGAGCTTTCTTT. Translated: CASSPRPGTGGRAFF. The full variable domain, its missing parts supplied by reference TRBV9 and TRBJ1-1, is DSGVTQTPKHLITATGQRVTLRCSPRSGDLSVYWYQQSLDQGLQFLIQYYNGEERAKGNILERFSAQQFPDLHSELNLSSLELGDSALYFCASSPRPGTGGRAFFGQGTRLTVV.

The V and J genes are TRBV2 and TRBJ2-2; 9 bases map to TRBD1. There are 16 residues in the CDR3. The V gene's germline CDR1 is SNHLY and CDR2 FYNNEI. With 8 bases clipped from V and 1 base from J, the junction kept 8 bases outside the gene matches. In DNA form, the CDR3 reads TGTGCCAGCTCATCACCGGGACAGGGGAACACCGGGGAGCTGTTTTTT. Encoded protein: CASSSPGQGNTGELFF.

The chain links TRBV15 to TRBJ1-2; no definite D call. CDR1 LNHNV and CDR2 YYDKDF come from the germline V gene (reference sequence). The length of the CDR3 is 14 residues. V lost 0 bases and J 5 bases, leaving 10 bases between the germline ends. In DNA form, the CDR3 reads TGTGCCACCAGCAGAGATCGACTCCCTTATGGCTACACCTTC. Translated: CATSRDRLPYGYTF.

This clone was recorded once. This chain links TRBV7-2 with TRBJ1-3, with unresolved D. The V gene lost 1 base and the J gene lost 7 bases, with 14 bases spanning the gap. This CDR3 contains 15 residues. Germline assignment: CDR1 SGHTA and CDR2 FQGNSA. The DNA for the CDR3 is TGTGCCAGCAGCTTAGTGGCAGGATTTAGTAACACCATATATTTT. The encoded protein is CASSLVAGFSNTIYF.

The chain links TRBV10-2 to TRBJ2-7; 10 bases agree with TRBD2. The trim removed 4 bases at V and 4 bases at J, leaving 4 bases unmatched. Germline V gene lookup returns CDR1 WSHSY and CDR2 SAAADI. The CDR3 has 14 residues. The CDR3 sequence: CASSAELAGYEQYV. CDR3 nucleotide sequence: TGCGCCAGCAGTGCCGAACTAGCGGGGTACGAGCAGTACGTC.

The chain links TRBV5-6 to TRBJ1-5; the match to TRBD1 covers 7 bases. Trimming cost V 3 bases and J 0 bases; bases outside gene matches: 3. The V gene's germline CDR1 is SGHDT and CDR2 YYEEEE. This CDR3 is built from 15 residues. The CDR3 sequence is CASSSGQVSNQPQHF. CDR3 DNA: TGTGCCAGCAGCTCCGGACAGGTTAGCAATCAGCCCCAGCATTTT. Based on the CDR3 plus reference TRBV5-6 and TRBJ1-5, the full variable domain is DAGVTQSPTHLIKTRGQQVTLRCSPKSGHDTVSWYQQALGQGPQFIFQYYEEEERQRGNFPDRFSGHQFPNYSSELNVNALLLGDSALYLCASSSGQVSNQPQHFGDGTRLSIL.

The V and J genes are TRBV24-1 and TRBJ2-5; D is perhaps TRBD1 (6 bases). V was pared by 7 bases and J by 1 base, with 9 bases between. There are 13 residues in the CDR3. CDR1 is KGHDR and CDR2 is SFDVKD in the germline V gene. CDR3 DNA: TGTGCCACCAGCCGGGACACCCAAGAGACCCAGTACTTC. Its translation: CATSRDTQETQYF.

The V call is TRBV11-3, the J call TRBJ2-3, with TRBD2 identical over 7 bases. V was clipped by 3 bases and J by 0 bases; unmatched bases: 6. This CDR3 is built from 16 residues. Germline CDR1 SGHNT, CDR2 YENEEA. The chain's CDR3 is CASSFSSGASTDTQYF. CDR3 coding DNA: TGTGCCAGCAGCTTCTCCAGCGGGGCCAGCACAGATACGCAGTATTTT.

The V call is TRBV28, the J call TRBJ2-2, with 10 positions matching TRBD1. V shed 6 bases and J 5 bases; nucleotides not matched to a gene: 9. The CDR3 loop spans 16 amino acids. Looked up from germline, CDR1 is MDHEN and CDR2 is SYDVKM. In nucleotides, the CDR3 is TGTGCCAGCAGCAACCTCGACAGGGGGCTAACCGGGGAGCTGTTTTTT. Translation gives CASSNLDRGLTGELFF.

This chain connects TRBV9 to TRBJ2-4; D might be TRBD1 (6 bases). From germline, CDR1 is SGDLS and CDR2 YYNGEE. The CDR3 is made up of 22 amino acids. Trimming stripped 4 bases from V and 0 bases from J, with 32 bases between. CDR3 amino acids: CASSLNWSRPPRDKIAKNIQYF. The DNA for the CDR3 is TGTGCCAGCAGCCTTAACTGGTCGAGACCCCCCCGGGACAAAATAGCCAAAAACATTCAGTACTTC.

This sequence joins TRBV10-2 and TRBJ1-6; 9 bases fit TRBD1. The CDR3 consists of 13 residues. Germline V gives CDR1 WSHSY, CDR2 SAAADI. Losses at the gene ends were 6 bases for V and 10 bases for J; bases not matched to a gene: 4. Here the CDR3 DNA reads TGCGCCAGCAGAGACAGGGGGGGGTCACCCCTCCACTTT. Amino acid sequence: CASRDRGGSPLHF.

The chain joins TRBV7-2 to TRBJ1-4; no reliable D call. V was shortened by 4 bases and J by 0 bases, with 12 bases between the two germline ends. In germline, CDR1 is SGHTA, CDR2 FQGNSA. The CDR3 sequence is 16 residues long. The CDR3 nucleotides read TGTGCCAGCAGCTATGATACGGGTGCAACTAATGAAAAACTGTTTTTT. Translating gives CASSYDTGATNEKLFF.

V and J are TRBV2 and TRBJ2-1; perhaps TRBD2 as D (6 bases). Germline-derived CDR1 and CDR2 are SNHLY and FYNNEI. V shed 0 bases and J shed 2 bases, with 8 bases lying between them. CDR3 length: 15 amino acids. The CDR3 protein is CASSEAGGTYNEQFF. CDR3 nucleotide sequence: TGTGCCAGCAGTGAAGCGGGGGGTACCTACAATGAGCAGTTCTTC.

This clone was recorded once. This rearrangement joins TRBV27 to TRBJ2-1; D uncertain. Germline V gene sequence: CDR1 MNHEY, CDR2 SMNVEV (reference sequence). Trimming removed 1 base from V and 0 bases from J, with 7 bases in between. CDR3 length: 15 amino acids. The CDR3 here is CASSLYTSSYNEQFF. DNA for the CDR3: TGTGCCAGCAGTTTATACACCAGCTCCTACAATGAGCAGTTCTTC.

The rearrangement uses TRBV7-8 and TRBJ1-3; 7 bases match TRBD1. Germline lookup yields CDR1 SGHVS and CDR2 FQNEAQ. V lost 5 bases and J lost 0; bases outside the gene matches: 7. CDR3 length: 16 amino acids. The CDR3 DNA sequence: TGTGCCAGCAGCGCACACAGGGGTAGCTCTGGAAACACCATATATTTT. Its translation: CASSAHRGSSGNTIYF.

The chain couples TRBV7-3 to TRBJ2-1, with TRBD2 matching 12 bases. CDR3 length: 14 residues. In germline, CDR1 is SGHTA, CDR2 FQGTGA. V was clipped by 5 bases and J by 7 bases; unmatched bases: 3. Here the CDR3 DNA reads TGTGCCAGCAGCCCCGGGACTAGCGGGAATGAGCAGTTCTTC. Translating gives CASSPGTSGNEQFF.